The next 9 T cell receptor beta chains were all read from a single sample in a study of blood T cells in healthy people across ages. Then a second PCR, running roughly 7 to 11 cycles, was carried out with a sample-barcoded 5' primer and a J-beta primer mix. Each CDR3 protein gets one entry after TCRdb re-called the 5' RACE reads with MiXCR. The sample lists roughly 500,000 distinct CDR3 sequences; 27% were seen once. The sample consisted of blood. The receptor source for this set is a woman aged 70-85 years in good health.

V is TRBV4-2 and J is TRBJ2-1; D possibly corresponds to TRBD2 (6 bases). Trimming took off 8 bases at V and 3 bases at J, with 17 bases between the two ends. The CDR3 is made up of 15 amino acids. CDR1 and CDR2 (germline): LGHNA, YNFKEQ. The CDR3 sequence: CASAGTGAFYNEQFF. The CDR3, as DNA: TGTGCCAGCGCGGGGACTGGGGCTTTCTACAATGAGCAGTTCTTC.

The chain carries TRBV20-1 and TRBJ2-6; D ambiguous. Trimming took off 2 bases at V and 0 bases at J, with 5 bases between the two ends. CDR3 length equals 14 residues. CDR1 and CDR2 (germline): DFQATT, SNEGSKA (reference sequence). CDR3 DNA sequence: TGCAGTGCTAGAAGGCCCTCTGGGGCCAACGTCCTGACTTTC. It codes for CSARRPSGANVLTF.

This clonotype is a singleton in its sample. The rearrangement uses TRBV4-2 and TRBJ2-5; perhaps TRBD1 as D (5 bases). The DNA end lines up better with TRBJ2-1; the J call may be wrong. This CDR3 has 14 residues. Looked up from germline, CDR1 is LGHNA and CDR2 is YNFKEQ. The CDR3 nucleotides are TGTGCCAGCAGCCAAGATTCAGGGTTCAATGAGCAGTTCTTC. Amino acids: CASSQDSGFNEQFF.

This clonotype has only a few counts. This chain joins TRBV7-2 and TRBJ2-2; D is tentatively TRBD1 or TRBD2 (5 bases each). V lost 5 bases, J lost 1 base, and 11 bases lay in between. Germline assignment: CDR1 SGHTA and CDR2 FQGNSA. The CDR3 has 15 amino acids. CDR3 nucleotides: TGTGCCAGCAGCAAAGGGACGGGGAACACCGGGGAGCTGTTTTTT. Protein sequence: CASSKGTGNTGELFF.

This clonotype has only a few counts. The chain employs TRBV5-6 and TRBJ1-2, with a tentative D call TRBD1 (5 bases). Looked up from germline, CDR1 is SGHDT and CDR2 is YYEEEE. The CDR3 totals 14 residues. Deletions cut 2 bases from V and 4 bases from J, with 12 bases between. The CDR3 sequence is CASSFTGPAYGYTF. CDR3 nucleotides: TGTGCCAGCAGCTTTACAGGCCCAGCCTATGGCTACACCTTC.

V usage is TRBV6-2 or TRBV6-3 and J usage is TRBJ2-5; unclear D gene. V gave up 2 bases and J gave up 2 bases, with 9 bases separating them. Germline lookup yields CDR1 MNHEY and CDR2 SVGEGT. The CDR3 has 14 residues. The CDR3 protein is CASSYVSQQETQYF. The CDR3 region has the DNA TGTGCCAGCAGTTACGTCAGCCAACAAGAGACCCAGTACTTC.

In this sample, this clonotype turned up a few times. The CDR3 protein is CASSYNWGSGNIQYF. CDR3 DNA sequence: TGTGCCAGCAGTTACAACTGGGGAAGTGGAAACATTCAGTACTTC. The chain uses TRBV6-5 and TRBJ2-4; no firm D call. Germline CDR1 MNHEY, CDR2 SVGAGI. The CDR3 sequence is 15 residues long. Trimming took 2 bases from V and 6 from J, leaving 14 bases between them.

The gene calls are TRBV9 and TRBJ2-2; 10 bases match TRBD2. This CDR3 has 15 residues. J lost 4 bases, V lost 4 bases, and 4 bases had no gene match. In germline, CDR1 is SGDLS, CDR2 YYNGEE. The CDR3 sequence is CASSPSGGGTGELFF. The CDR3 DNA follows: TGTGCCAGCAGCCCCAGCGGGGGGGGCACCGGGGAGCTGTTTTTT.

V gene TRBV4-2 combines with J gene TRBJ2-3; D not resolved. This CDR3 spans 16 amino acids. Trimming pared 0 bases from V and 6 bases from J, leaving 16 bases between. Germline V gene lookup returns CDR1 LGHNA and CDR2 YNFKEQ. CDR3 protein: CASSQDRTRMRDTQYF. DNA of the CDR3: TGTGCCAGCAGCCAAGATCGAACTCGGATGAGGGATACGCAGTATTTT.